Following are 21 T cell receptor beta chains from one sample sequenced in a study of regulatory T cells in long-lasting Graves disease. Sample time point: persistent/refractory GD, antithyroid drugs over 5 years with positive TRAb. The TCR library was made from RNA that had been extracted from PBMCs in TRIzol. With iRepertoire HTBI primers and Arm-PCR of CDR3 regions, TCR beta libraries were built. TCRdb analysed the multiplex PCR reads with MiXCR anew, one entry per CDR3 protein. The sample has around 340,000 distinct CDR3 sequences; 20% are singletons. Sequenced here: peripheral blood mononuclear cells (PBMCs), sampled when the disease was refractory, from a patient treated with antithyroid drugs. The origin of the receptors is a female donor with Graves disease.

Ten or more counts support this clonotype. The rearrangement links TRBV28 to TRBJ1-5; no firm D call. CDR1 is MDHEN, CDR2 SYDVKM, per germline. The CDR3 contains 13 residues. V was shortened by 6 bases and J by 9 bases, with 15 bases between the two germline ends. DNA for the CDR3: TGTGCCAGCAGACTAGGAGCCCCGCGGCCCCAGCATTTT. Protein sequence: CASRLGAPRPQHF.

This clonotype has a handful of counts. The chain uses TRBV27 and TRBJ2-7, with 7 nucleotides matching TRBD1. The germline CDR1 and CDR2 sequences are MNHEY and SMNVEV (reference sequence). Losses at the gene ends were 6 bases for V and 6 bases for J; bases not matched to a gene: 8. The CDR3 is 13 residues long. CDR3 amino acids: CASSQGAGGEQYF. CDR3 DNA sequence: TGTGCCAGCAGCCAAGGGGCAGGGGGCGAGCAGTACTTC.

The chain recombines TRBV24-1 with TRBJ1-3; a possible D gene is TRBD1 (5 bases). CDR3 size: 15 residues. The germline gives CDR1 KGHDR, CDR2 SFDVKD. Deletions cut 4 bases from V and 4 bases from J, with 13 bases between. This CDR3 reads CATSDPRGDGNTIYF. The DNA of the CDR3 is TGTGCCACCAGTGACCCCCGGGGGGACGGAAACACCATATATTTT.

This clonotype was seen many times. The V and J genes are TRBV5-1 and TRBJ2-2; TRBD1 matches at 10 bases. CDR1 is SGHRS, CDR2 YFSETQ, per germline. V lost 3 bases to trimming and J lost 5 bases; unmatched junction nucleotides: 7. This CDR3 contains 16 residues. Here the CDR3 reads CASSSRQGAGTGELFF. As DNA, the CDR3 is TGCGCCAGCAGCTCCAGACAGGGGGCCGGGACCGGGGAGCTGTTTTTT.

This clonotype was recorded many times. The rearrangement joins TRBV5-6 to TRBJ2-7; perhaps TRBD1 as D (6 bases). CDR3 length: 14 amino acids. The germline CDR1 and CDR2 sequences are SGHDT and YYEEEE. V lost 3 bases and J 5 bases, leaving 15 bases between the germline ends. The CDR3 nucleotides are TGTGCCAGCAGCTATTCCGGGACAATCCACGAGCAGTACTTC. Protein product: CASSYSGTIHEQYF.

In its sample, this clonotype was seen a few times. The chain employs TRBV12-3 or TRBV12-4 and TRBJ2-6, with a tentative D call TRBD1 (5 bases). Trimming removed 3 bases from V and 2 bases from J, with 11 bases in between. The CDR3 length is 16 residues. This CDR3 is CASSFGWGAGANVLTF. DNA of the CDR3: TGTGCCAGCAGTTTCGGGTGGGGCGCTGGGGCCAACGTCCTGACTTTC.

Concerning this clonotype itself: With a much larger clone just one base away, this may be a read error. CDR3 DNA sequence: TGTGCCAGCAGCTTGTTTACCACCGGGGAGCTGTCTTTT. This gives the protein CASSLFTTGELSF. V usage is TRBV11-2 and J usage is TRBJ2-2; D might be TRBD2 (5 bases). This CDR3 is 13 amino acids long. CDR1 and CDR2 from the germline V gene are SGHAT and FQNNGV.

This clonotype was counted a few times. The chain links TRBV27 to TRBJ1-6, with D hard to call. This CDR3 spans 14 amino acids. Germline assignment: CDR1 MNHEY and CDR2 SMNVEV (reference sequence). The ends were cut back, 5 bases at V and 9 bases at J, with 14 bases in the middle. In DNA, the CDR3 is TGTGCCAGCAGTCCCCACCCGCCCGGTTCACCCCTCCACTTT. Its protein product is CASSPHPPGSPLHF.

At least ten counts were recorded for this clonotype. The V call is TRBV11-3, the J call TRBJ1-6, with 7 bases lining up with TRBD1. Per the germline V gene, CDR1 is SGHNT and CDR2 is YENEEA. V shed 5 bases, J shed 4 bases, and the junction held 2 bases outside the gene matches. This CDR3 region has 14 residues. The CDR3: CASSQTGYNSPLHF. The CDR3 bases are TGTGCCAGCAGCCAGACAGGGTATAATTCACCCCTCCACTTT.

A note on this clonotype: A junction boundary mismatches the germline segment, possibly from a read error. The chain carries TRBV9 and TRBJ2-7; 9 bases line up with TRBD2. The germline CDR1 and CDR2 sequences are SGDLS and YYNGEE. This CDR3 spans 16 amino acids. For the CDR3, the DNA is TGTGCCAGCAGCGTAGCCGGCGGGAGGGATAATTCCGAGCAGCACTTC. It codes for CASSVAGGRDNSEQHF.

As concerns this clonotype: No conserved phenylalanine or tryptophan ends this CDR3, so it is likely a read error. The CDR3 coding sequence is TGTGCCACCAGCAGACCCCCTAGGGGTACGGATGAGCAGTTCCTC. It is translated as CATSRPPRGTDEQFL. The chain has TRBV15 and TRBJ2-1, with D maybe TRBD1 (5 bases). V was clipped by 2 bases and J by 8 bases, with 16 bases between them. The germline gives CDR1 LNHNV, CDR2 YYDKDF (reference sequence). The CDR3 loop spans 15 amino acids.

V is TRBV5-1 and J is TRBJ2-5; 11 bases fit TRBD1. This CDR3 comprises 14 residues. Germline V gene data show CDR1 as SGHRS and CDR2 as YFSETQ. V trimming: 4 bases; J trimming: 4 bases; junction bases outside the gene matches: 3. The CDR3 loop reads CASSGGTGGETQYF. The CDR3 DNA reads TGCGCCAGCAGCGGCGGGACAGGGGGAGAGACCCAGTACTTC.

This clonotype was counted only a few times. This clone may be a read error of a much larger clone one base away. The chain couples TRBV19 to TRBJ1-5, with a possible D match to TRBD1 (6 bases). The CDR3 runs 15 residues. V was pared by 3 bases and J by 11 bases, with 20 bases between. The germline gives CDR1 LNHDA, CDR2 SQIVND (reference sequence). The CDR3 DNA is TGTGCCAGTAGTATGCTTCACAGGGCCCGACAGGCCCAGCATTTT. This codes for CASSMLHRARQAQHF.

This clonotype was seen repeatedly, ten times or more. The chain links TRBV7-6 to TRBJ2-2; maybe TRBD1 (5 bases). This CDR3 is built from 13 residues. The V end was cut by 5 bases, the J end by 6 bases, with 10 bases between. Per germline, CDR1 SGHVS and CDR2 FNYEAQ. CDR3 sequence (DNA): TGTGCCAGCAGCGGTATAGGGGCCGGGGAGCTGTTTTTT. Its protein is CASSGIGAGELFF.

This clonotype occurred a few times. The CDR3 sequence: CATSRDRDYEQYF. As DNA, the CDR3 is TGTGCCACCAGCAGAGATCGGGACTACGAGCAGTACTTC. The rearrangement uses TRBV15 and TRBJ2-7, with a possible D match to TRBD2 (5 bases). The CDR3 is 13 amino acids. CDR1 LNHNV and CDR2 YYDKDF come from the germline V gene (reference sequence). With 0 bases removed from V and 3 bases from J, the gap between germline ends came to 6 bases.

This clonotype appeared a single time. A much larger clone lies a single base off, so this may be a read error. This sequence joins TRBV28 and TRBJ1-5; a possible D gene is TRBD1 (5 bases). CDR1 and CDR2 from the germline V gene are MDHEN and SYDVKM. CDR3 length: 17 residues. The CDR3: CASGLGMGLQLNQPQHF. CDR3 nucleotides: TGTGCCAGCGGTTTAGGTATGGGACTGCAGCTGAATCAGCCCCAGCATTTT.

This clonotype showed up many times. The chain combines TRBV7-8 with TRBJ2-7, with D tentatively TRBD2 (6 bases). The germline CDR1 and CDR2 sequences are SGHVS and FQNEAQ. This CDR3 has 15 amino acids. V shed 5 bases and J shed 7 bases, with 21 bases lying between them. Here the CDR3 DNA reads TGTGCCAGCAGCCCCAGAACGGACGGGGGTGGGGAGCAGTACTTC. Translating it yields CASSPRTDGGGEQYF.

This clonotype was counted only a few times. The chain recombines TRBV27 with TRBJ1-2, with D hard to call. V was pared by 0 bases and J by 8 bases, with 10 bases between. This CDR3 region has 13 residues. Germline V lookup: CDR1 MNHEY, CDR2 SMNVEV (reference sequence). This CDR3 is CASSLSGQKGYTF. The CDR3 nucleotides read TGTGCCAGCAGTTTATCGGGCCAAAAGGGCTACACCTTC.

This clonotype was observed a few times. A much larger clone lies one base from this, so it may be a read error. This chain connects TRBV12-3 or TRBV12-4 to TRBJ1-5, with D hard to call. The length of the CDR3 is 13 residues. V was clipped by 3 bases and J by 3 bases, with 6 bases between them. CDR3 sequence (DNA): TGTGCCAGCAGTTTCGGGTACAATCAGCCCCAGCATTTT. Its protein is CASSFGYNQPQHF.

The V gene is TRBV6-2 or TRBV6-3, the J gene TRBJ2-7; D uncertain. V was shortened by 2 bases and J by 3 bases, with 8 bases between the two germline ends. The CDR3 is 13 residues long. The germline V gene has CDR1 MNHEY and CDR2 SVGEGT. The CDR3 region is CASSYRLNYEQYF. CDR3 nucleotides: TGTGCCAGCAGTTACCGGCTGAACTACGAGCAGTACTTC.

This chain uses TRBV24-1 with TRBJ1-4; D uncertain. The CDR3 covers 15 residues. Trimming removed 5 bases at V and 5 bases at J, with 14 bases between. Germline CDR1 KGHDR, CDR2 SFDVKD. The chain's CDR3 is CATSAPPGENEKLFF. In DNA, the CDR3 is TGTGCCACCAGTGCCCCCCCAGGAGAGAATGAAAAACTGTTTTTT.